The present T cell receptor (beta chain) was sequenced within a study of blood T cell repertoires in COVID-19. Allocation to cohorts depended on clinical history reported by the participants. Profiling relied on immunoSEQ multiplex PCR, and the TCRdb table lists in-frame clones only, not all of them. The sample carries more than 300,000 clones, more than 75% recorded once. The germline V gene has CDR1 LNHNV and CDR2 YYDKDF (reference sequence). The V and J ends lost 5 bases and 3 bases respectively, with 19 bases between them. The CDR3 has 16 residues. This TCR derives from a man aged 25-45 years who had recovered from COVID-19. The chain couples TRBV15 to TRBJ1-2; D possibly corresponds to TRBD1 (6 bases). What was sequenced was PBMCs or T cells enriched from blood (not recorded which). The CDR3 protein is CATSGRPGHRDYGYTF. The CDR3 DNA reads TGTGCCACCAGCGGGAGACCGGGACATAGAGACTATGGCTACACCTTC.